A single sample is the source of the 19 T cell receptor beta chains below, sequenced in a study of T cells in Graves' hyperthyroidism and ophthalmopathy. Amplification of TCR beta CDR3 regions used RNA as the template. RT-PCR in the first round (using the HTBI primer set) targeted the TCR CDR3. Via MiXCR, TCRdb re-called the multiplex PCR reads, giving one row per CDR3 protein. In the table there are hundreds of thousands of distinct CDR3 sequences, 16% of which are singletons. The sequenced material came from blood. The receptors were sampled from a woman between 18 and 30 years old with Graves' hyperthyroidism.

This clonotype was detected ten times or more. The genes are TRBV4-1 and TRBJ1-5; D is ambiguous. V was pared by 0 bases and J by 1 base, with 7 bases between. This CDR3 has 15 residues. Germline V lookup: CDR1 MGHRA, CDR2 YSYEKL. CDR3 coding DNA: TGCGCCAGCAGCCAAGAAGGCAGAAGCAATCAGCCCCAGCATTTT. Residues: CASSQEGRSNQPQHF.

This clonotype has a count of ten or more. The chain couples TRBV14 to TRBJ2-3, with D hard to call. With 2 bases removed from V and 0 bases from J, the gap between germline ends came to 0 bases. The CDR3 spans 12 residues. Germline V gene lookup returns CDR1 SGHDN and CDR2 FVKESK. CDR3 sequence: CASSQSTDTQYF. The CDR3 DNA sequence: TGTGCCAGCAGCCAAAGCACAGATACGCAGTATTTT.

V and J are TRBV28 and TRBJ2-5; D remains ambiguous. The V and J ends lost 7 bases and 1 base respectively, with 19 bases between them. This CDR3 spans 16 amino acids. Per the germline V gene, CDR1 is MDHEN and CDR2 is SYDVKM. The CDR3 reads CASTLTGWESQETQYF. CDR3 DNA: TGTGCCAGCACTCTCACCGGCTGGGAATCCCAAGAGACCCAGTACTTC.

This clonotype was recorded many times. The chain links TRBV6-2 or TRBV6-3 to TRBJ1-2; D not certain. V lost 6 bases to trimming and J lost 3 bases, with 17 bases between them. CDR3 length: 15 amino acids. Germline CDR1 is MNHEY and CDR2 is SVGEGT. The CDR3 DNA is TGTGCCAGCAGCTACGACACGTCGGCCTACTATGGCTACACCTTC. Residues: CASSYDTSAYYGYTF.

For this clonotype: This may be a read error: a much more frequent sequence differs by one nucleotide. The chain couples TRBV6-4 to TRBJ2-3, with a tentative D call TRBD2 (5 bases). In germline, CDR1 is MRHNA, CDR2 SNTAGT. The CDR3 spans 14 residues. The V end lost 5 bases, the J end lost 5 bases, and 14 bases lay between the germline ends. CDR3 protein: CASSPTDGVDTQYF. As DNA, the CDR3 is TGTGCCAGCAGTCCCACCGACGGGGTAGATACGCAGTATTTT.

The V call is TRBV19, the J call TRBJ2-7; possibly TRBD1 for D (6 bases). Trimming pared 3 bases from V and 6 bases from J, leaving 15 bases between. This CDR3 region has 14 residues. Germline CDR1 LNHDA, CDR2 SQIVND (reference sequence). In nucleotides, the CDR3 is TGTGCCAGTAGTATCTCAGGGGATGGGCTCGAGCAGTACTTC. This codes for CASSISGDGLEQYF.

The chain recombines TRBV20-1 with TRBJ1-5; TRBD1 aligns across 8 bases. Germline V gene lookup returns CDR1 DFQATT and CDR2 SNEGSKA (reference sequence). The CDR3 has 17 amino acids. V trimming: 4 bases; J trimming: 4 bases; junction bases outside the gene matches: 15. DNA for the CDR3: TGCAGTGCTACCCGGGGCCCCGGACAGGGATGGAATCAGCCCCAGCATTTT. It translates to CSATRGPGQGWNQPQHF.

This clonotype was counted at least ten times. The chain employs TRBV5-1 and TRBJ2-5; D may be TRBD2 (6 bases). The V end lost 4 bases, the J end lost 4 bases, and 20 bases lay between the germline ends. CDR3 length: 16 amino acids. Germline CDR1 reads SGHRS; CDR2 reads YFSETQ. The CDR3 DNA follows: TGCGCCAGCAGCGCGGTCCGGGACTTAATTGCAGAGACCCAGTACTTC. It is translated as CASSAVRDLIAETQYF.

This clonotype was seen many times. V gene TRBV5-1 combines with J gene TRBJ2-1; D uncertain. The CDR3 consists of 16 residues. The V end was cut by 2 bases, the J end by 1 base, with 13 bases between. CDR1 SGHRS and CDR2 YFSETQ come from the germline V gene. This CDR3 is CASSFQDGPSYNEQFF. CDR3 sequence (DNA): TGCGCCAGCAGCTTCCAAGACGGACCTTCCTACAATGAGCAGTTCTTC. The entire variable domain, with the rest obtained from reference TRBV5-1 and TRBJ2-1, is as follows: KAGVTQTPRYLIKTRGQQVTLSCSPISGHRSVSWYQQTPGQGLQFLFEYFSETQRNKGNFPGRFSGRQFSNSRSEMNVSTLELGDSALYLCASSFQDGPSYNEQFFGPGTRLTVL.

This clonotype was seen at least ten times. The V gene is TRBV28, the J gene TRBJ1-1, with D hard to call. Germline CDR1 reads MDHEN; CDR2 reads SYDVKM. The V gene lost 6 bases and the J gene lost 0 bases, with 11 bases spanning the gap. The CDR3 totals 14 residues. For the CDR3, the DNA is TGTGCCAGCAGCGATACAGTTATGAACACTGAAGCTTTCTTT. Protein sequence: CASSDTVMNTEAFF. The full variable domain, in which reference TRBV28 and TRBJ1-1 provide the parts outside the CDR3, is DVKVTQSSRYLVKRTGEKVFLECVQDMDHENMFWYRQDPGLGLRLIYFSYDVKMKEKGDIPEGYSVSREKKERFSLILESASTNQTSMYLCASSDTVMNTEAFFGQGTRLTVV.

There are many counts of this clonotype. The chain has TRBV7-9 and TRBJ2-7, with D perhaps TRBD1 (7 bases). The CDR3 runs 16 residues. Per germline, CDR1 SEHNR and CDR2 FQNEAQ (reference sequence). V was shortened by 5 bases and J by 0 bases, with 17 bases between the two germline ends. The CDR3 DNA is TGTGCCAGCAGCCCCGCCAGGGGGAGGCCCTCCTACGAGCAGTACTTC. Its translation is CASSPARGRPSYEQYF.

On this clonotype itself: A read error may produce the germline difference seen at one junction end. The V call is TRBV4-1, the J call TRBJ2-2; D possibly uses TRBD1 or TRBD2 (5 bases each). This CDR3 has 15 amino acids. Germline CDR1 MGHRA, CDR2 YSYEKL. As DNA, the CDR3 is TGTGCCAGCAGCCAAGGGACCCTCCGGTCCGGGGAGCTGTTTTTT. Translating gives CASSQGTLRSGELFF.

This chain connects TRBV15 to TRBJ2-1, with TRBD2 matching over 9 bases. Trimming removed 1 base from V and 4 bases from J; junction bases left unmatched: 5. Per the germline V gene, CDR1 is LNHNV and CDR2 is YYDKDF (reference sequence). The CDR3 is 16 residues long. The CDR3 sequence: CATSRVGGRAYNEQFF. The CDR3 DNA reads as TGTGCCACCAGCAGAGTAGGCGGGAGGGCATACAATGAGCAGTTCTTC.

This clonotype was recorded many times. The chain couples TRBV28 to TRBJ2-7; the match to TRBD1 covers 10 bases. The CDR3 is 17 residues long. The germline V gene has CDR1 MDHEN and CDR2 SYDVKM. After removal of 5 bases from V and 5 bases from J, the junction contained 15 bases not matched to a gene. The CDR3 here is CASSIFRTGTGAHEQYF. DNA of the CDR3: TGTGCCAGCAGTATTTTTCGAACCGGGACAGGGGCCCACGAGCAGTACTTC.

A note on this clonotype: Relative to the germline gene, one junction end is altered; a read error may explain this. CDR3 nucleotides: TGCGCCAACAGCCAAGATGTGGCTTCAGGGGCCAACGTCCTGACTTTC. Its protein is CANSQDVASGANVLTF. This chain links TRBV4-3 with TRBJ2-6; no reliable D call. The CDR3 is made up of 16 amino acids. Germline V lookup: CDR1 LGHNA, CDR2 YSLEER.

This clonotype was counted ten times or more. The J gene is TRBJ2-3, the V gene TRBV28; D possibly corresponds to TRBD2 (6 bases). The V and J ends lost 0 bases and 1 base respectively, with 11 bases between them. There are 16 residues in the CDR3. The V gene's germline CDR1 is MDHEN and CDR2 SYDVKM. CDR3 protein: CASSLWISGRTDTQYF. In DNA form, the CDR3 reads TGTGCCAGCAGTTTATGGATTAGCGGCCGCACAGATACGCAGTATTTT. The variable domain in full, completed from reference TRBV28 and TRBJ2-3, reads DVKVTQSSRYLVKRTGEKVFLECVQDMDHENMFWYRQDPGLGLRLIYFSYDVKMKEKGDIPEGYSVSREKKERFSLILESASTNQTSMYLCASSLWISGRTDTQYFGPGTRLTVL.

CDR3 sequence (DNA): TGTGCCAGCAGCTTAATCGGCCCCGGGACTAGCGGGGGGGCCGGGGAGCTGTTTTTT. Its translation is CASSLIGPGTSGGAGELFF. The genes are TRBV7-9 and TRBJ2-2; TRBD2 agrees at 16 bases. This CDR3 has 19 amino acids. J lost 6 bases, V lost 2 bases, and 9 bases had no gene match. Germline V CDR1 and CDR2: SEHNR, FQNEAQ (reference sequence).

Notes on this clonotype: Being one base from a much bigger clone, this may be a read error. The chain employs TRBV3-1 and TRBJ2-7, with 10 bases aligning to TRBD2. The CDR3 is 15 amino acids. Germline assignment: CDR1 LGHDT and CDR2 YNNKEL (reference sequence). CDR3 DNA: TGTGCCGGCAGCCCATCTAGCGGGAGACAGTACGAGCAGTACTTC. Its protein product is CAGSPSSGRQYEQYF.

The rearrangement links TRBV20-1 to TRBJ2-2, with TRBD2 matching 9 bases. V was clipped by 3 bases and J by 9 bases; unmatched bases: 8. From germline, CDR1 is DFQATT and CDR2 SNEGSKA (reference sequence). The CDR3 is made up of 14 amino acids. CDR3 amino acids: CSASPSGISRELFF. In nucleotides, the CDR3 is TGCAGTGCTAGTCCTAGCGGGATTTCTAGGGAGCTGTTTTTT.